The 24 T cell receptor beta chains below come from one sample, sequenced in a study of blood T cells in healthy people across ages. Through a sample-barcoded 5' primer and a J-beta primer mix, a second PCR was run for 7 to 11 cycles. TCRdb reprocessed the 5' RACE reads via MiXCR and lists one record per CDR3 protein. This table has approximately 1.5 million distinct CDR3 sequences, 34% appearing once. Sequenced material: blood. The receptors come from a woman aged 30 to 39 in good health.

The chain has TRBV20-1 and TRBJ2-7; TRBD1 matches 7 bases. There are 13 residues in the CDR3. V lost 5 bases and J lost 2; bases outside the gene matches: 6. The germline V gene encodes CDR1 DFQATT and CDR2 SNEGSKA (reference sequence). This CDR3 reads CSAPDRDPYEQYF. DNA for the CDR3: TGCAGTGCTCCCGACAGGGACCCCTACGAGCAGTACTTC.

The chain joins TRBV20-1 to TRBJ1-2, with D possibly matching TRBD1 (6 bases). CDR3 size: 13 residues. V lost 3 bases, J lost 3 bases, and 11 bases lay in between. CDR1 DFQATT and CDR2 SNEGSKA come from the germline V gene (reference sequence). The DNA for the CDR3 is TGCAGTGCTAGTTCTGGGGGGCACTATGGCTACACCTTC. Its translation: CSASSGGHYGYTF.

This chain uses TRBV6-5 with TRBJ2-7; TRBD1 might be the D (6 bases). Germline CDR1 and CDR2: MNHEY and SVGAGI. V was pared by 6 bases and J by 9 bases, with 18 bases between. The CDR3 covers 13 residues. Written as DNA, the CDR3 is TGTGCCAGCAGATCCCGACAGGCACAGGGGCAGTACTTC. Translating it yields CASRSRQAQGQYF.

This clonotype has only a few counts. J is TRBJ2-1 and V is TRBV11-2, with D perhaps TRBD1 (6 bases). CDR1 SGHAT and CDR2 FQNNGV come from the germline V gene. The CDR3 extends over 14 amino acids. The V gene lost 5 bases and the J gene lost 8 bases, with 16 bases spanning the gap. The CDR3 DNA reads as TGTGCCAGCAGCCCCAACAGGGTTACGGATGAGCAGTTCTTC. Protein: CASSPNRVTDEQFF.

This clonotype was observed a few times. The J gene is TRBJ2-7, the V gene TRBV28; TRBD2 matches at 15 bases. Germline assignment: CDR1 MDHEN and CDR2 SYDVKM. There are 16 residues in the CDR3. Trimming cost V 8 bases and J 3 bases; bases outside gene matches: 8. In nucleotides, the CDR3 is TGTGCCAGCTTACCGGGACTAGCGGGAGGTGTCTACGAGCAGTACTTC. It yields the protein CASLPGLAGGVYEQYF.

This clonotype has ten or more counts. This rearrangement joins TRBV7-3 to TRBJ2-1; D gene unclear. CDR3 size: 13 residues. V lost 4 bases and J lost 7, with 11 bases in between. CDR1 is SGHTA and CDR2 is FQGTGA in the germline V gene. The CDR3 sequence is CASSSGPGNEQFF. Written as DNA, the CDR3 is TGTGCCAGCAGCTCGGGCCCCGGGAATGAGCAGTTCTTC.

The chain uses TRBV3-1 and TRBJ1-6, with D uncertain. V dropped 1 base and J dropped 7 bases, with 8 bases sitting between them. Germline loops: CDR1 LGHDT, CDR2 YNNKEL (reference sequence). This CDR3 contains 14 residues. The CDR3 here is CASSQVVGNSPLHF. The CDR3 bases are TGTGCCAGCAGCCAAGTGGTAGGGAATTCACCCCTCCACTTT.

This clonotype was observed a few times. The rearrangement links TRBV13 to TRBJ2-1; 9 nucleotides align to TRBD2. The CDR3 is 11 residues long. The trim removed 5 bases at V and 10 bases at J, leaving 0 bases unmatched. Germline V gene lookup returns CDR1 PRHDT and CDR2 FYEKMQ (reference sequence). The CDR3 reads CASSGLAEQFF. In DNA form, the CDR3 reads TGTGCCAGCAGCGGACTAGCGGAGCAGTTCTTC.

This clonotype was counted only a few times. At one of its ends the junction is not consistent with the germline gene, which may arise from a read error. The chain recombines TRBV9 with TRBJ2-1; 8 bases map to TRBD1. Germline V gene data show CDR1 as SGDLS and CDR2 as YYNGEE. This CDR3 comprises 16 residues. Here the CDR3 DNA reads TGTGCCAGCAGTGTAGCTGGAGGACAGGGTGGAGGTGAGCAGTTCTTC. It encodes CASSVAGGQGGGEQFF.

The rearrangement joins TRBV7-2 to TRBJ2-1; D might be TRBD1 (6 bases). From germline, CDR1 is SGHTA and CDR2 FQGNSA. Trimming removed 5 bases at V and 9 bases at J, with 11 bases between. CDR3 length equals 12 residues. The CDR3 protein is CASSNRVGEQFF. In DNA, the CDR3 is TGTGCCAGCAGCAACAGGGTGGGTGAGCAGTTCTTC.

The chain recombines TRBV20-1 with TRBJ1-2; no reliable D call. CDR3 size: 15 residues. The V and J ends lost 2 bases and 4 bases respectively, with 17 bases between them. Germline values: CDR1 DFQATT, CDR2 SNEGSKA (reference sequence). In DNA, the CDR3 is TGCAGTGCTAGATTGGGGTCCTCCTCCGGCTATGGCTACACCTTC. It yields the protein CSARLGSSSGYGYTF.

The chain joins TRBV3-1 to TRBJ2-4; no reliable D call. The end of the DNA is better explained by TRBJ2-5, so the J call may be wrong. Germline values: CDR1 LGHDT, CDR2 YNNKEL (reference sequence). The CDR3 runs 14 residues. CDR3 nucleotide sequence: TGTGCCAGCAGCCAAGATGGCTGGCAAGAGACCCAGTACTTC. It yields the protein CASSQDGWQETQYF.

This clonotype occurred a few times. V and J are TRBV6-6 and TRBJ2-1; 11 positions agree with TRBD1. This CDR3 contains 13 residues. The J segment lost 8 bases and the V segment lost 7 bases, leaving 4 bases of the junction unmatched. The germline V gene has CDR1 MNHNY and CDR2 SVGAGI (reference sequence). DNA for the CDR3: TGTGCCAGCACCAGGACAGGGGGCTATGAGCAGTTCTTC. This codes for CASTRTGGYEQFF.

This chain joins TRBV5-1 and TRBJ2-5; no clear D. V was trimmed by 3 bases and J by 2 bases, leaving 11 bases between them. From germline, CDR1 is SGHRS and CDR2 YFSETQ. The CDR3 contains 14 residues. The CDR3 spells CASSSDTYQETQYF. In nucleotides, the CDR3 is TGCGCCAGCAGCTCAGACACGTATCAAGAGACCCAGTACTTC.

This chain uses TRBV27 with TRBJ2-7; D might be TRBD1 (5 bases). This CDR3 has 14 residues. V lost 3 bases to trimming and J lost 3 bases, with 12 bases between them. Germline-derived CDR1 and CDR2 are MNHEY and SMNVEV (reference sequence). The DNA of the CDR3 is TGTGCCAGCAGTTTTTCCGACAGAAACTACGAGCAGTACTTC. It yields the protein CASSFSDRNYEQYF.

This clonotype has a handful of counts. The chain is built from TRBV20-1 and TRBJ2-7, with a tentative D call TRBD2 (5 bases). The germline V gene encodes CDR1 DFQATT and CDR2 SNEGSKA (reference sequence). V lost 3 bases to trimming and J lost 4 bases, with 13 bases between them. The CDR3 extends over 13 amino acids. The CDR3 loop is CSARERGLYEQYF. Written as DNA, the CDR3 is TGCAGTGCTAGGGAACGGGGTCTTTACGAGCAGTACTTC.

This clonotype was counted between two and nine times. The CDR3 DNA reads TGTGCCAGCAGTGATTCCGGGGCCAACAATCAGCCCCAGCATTTT. Protein sequence: CASSDSGANNQPQHF. The chain is built from TRBV12-3 or TRBV12-4 and TRBJ1-5, with D perhaps matching TRBD1 (5 bases). V lost 5 bases, J lost 3 bases, and 14 bases lay in between. This CDR3 spans 15 amino acids.

This clonotype was counted a few times. The chain carries TRBV10-1 and TRBJ1-6; D is unresolved. The CDR3 runs 13 residues. CDR1 and CDR2 (germline): WNHNN, SYGVQD (reference sequence). Deletions cut 0 bases from V and 10 bases from J, with 7 bases between. CDR3 DNA sequence: TGCGCCAGCAGTGAGTCGGCAAGATCACCCCTCCACTTT. This codes for CASSESARSPLHF.

This clonotype has a handful of counts. The CDR3 here is CASSEGYGSTDTQYF. CDR3 in DNA: TGTGCCAGCAGTGAAGGGTATGGGTCGACAGATACGCAGTATTTT. The chain has TRBV2 and TRBJ2-3; D gene unclear. From germline, CDR1 is SNHLY and CDR2 FYNNEI. There are 15 residues in the CDR3. V lost 1 base to trimming and J lost 3 bases, with 11 bases between them.

The chain uses TRBV10-2 and TRBJ2-6; 8 nucleotides align to TRBD1. Looked up from germline, CDR1 is WSHSY and CDR2 is SAAADI. V dropped 5 bases and J dropped 0; count of bases not matched to a gene: 6. The CDR3 contains 17 residues. CDR3 DNA: TGCGCCAGCAGTCCTACAGGGACAGGCTCTGGGGCCAACGTCCTGACTTTC. Amino acid sequence: CASSPTGTGSGANVLTF.

The chain has TRBV6-1 and TRBJ2-3, with D perhaps assigned TRBD1 or TRBD2 (6 bases each). The germline CDR1 and CDR2 sequences are MNHNS and SASEGT. Trimming took off 3 bases at V and 3 bases at J, with 19 bases between the two ends. The length of the CDR3 is 17 residues. This chain's CDR3 is CASSEPFRGAGTDTQYF. CDR3 DNA: TGTGCCAGCAGTGAGCCCTTTAGGGGGGCGGGGACAGATACGCAGTATTTT.

This clonotype was counted only a few times. This chain links TRBV3-1 with TRBJ1-2; 10 positions agree with TRBD1. The ends lost 4 bases at V and 6 bases at J; junction bases unmatched: 11. The CDR3 totals 16 residues. Germline V gene sequence: CDR1 LGHDT, CDR2 YNNKEL (reference sequence). Written as DNA, the CDR3 is TGTGCCAGCAGCCCCCAAGGGGGACAGGGGATGGATGGCTACACCTTC. It specifies CASSPQGGQGMDGYTF.

V gene TRBV28 combines with J gene TRBJ2-7; 11 nucleotides match TRBD2. This CDR3 comprises 15 residues. The V and J ends lost 5 bases and 6 bases, in that order; junction bases with no gene match: 9. Germline loops: CDR1 MDHEN, CDR2 SYDVKM. The CDR3 nucleotides are TGTGCCAGCAGTAGCGCCGGGACTAGCGGACGCGAGCAGTACTTC. Translated: CASSSAGTSGREQYF.

Regarding this clonotype: At one of its ends the junction is not consistent with the germline gene, which may arise from a read error. The rearrangement joins TRBV7-7 to TRBJ2-6, with a possible D match to TRBD1 (5 bases). Germline values: CDR1 SSHAT, CDR2 FNYEAQ (reference sequence). This CDR3 contains 18 residues. CDR3 region: CASSRVHVVRSGANALTF. The DNA of the CDR3 is TGTGCCAGCAGCCGAGTACACGTTGTACGCTCTGGGGCCAACGCCCTGACTTTC. Combining the CDR3 with reference TRBV7-7 and TRBJ2-6 gives the whole variable domain GAGVSQSPRYKVTKRGQDVTLRCDPISSHATLYWYQQALGQGPEFLTYFNYEAQPDKSGLPSDRFSAERPEGSISTLTIQRTEQRDSAMYRCASSRVHVVRSGANALTFGAGSRLTVL.